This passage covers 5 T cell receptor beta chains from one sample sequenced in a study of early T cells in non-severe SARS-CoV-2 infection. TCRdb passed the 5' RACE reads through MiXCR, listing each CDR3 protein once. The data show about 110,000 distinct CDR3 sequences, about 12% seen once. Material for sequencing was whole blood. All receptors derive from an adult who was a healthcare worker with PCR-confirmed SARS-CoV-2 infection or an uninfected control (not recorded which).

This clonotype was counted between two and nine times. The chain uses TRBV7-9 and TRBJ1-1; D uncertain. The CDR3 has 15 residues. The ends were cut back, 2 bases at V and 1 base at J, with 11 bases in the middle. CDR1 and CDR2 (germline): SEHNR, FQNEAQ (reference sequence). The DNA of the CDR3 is TGTGCCAGCAGCTTATGGGAGGGATCGAACACTGAAGCTTTCTTT. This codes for CASSLWEGSNTEAFF. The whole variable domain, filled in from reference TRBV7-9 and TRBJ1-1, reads DTGVSQNPRHKITKRGQNVTFRCDPISEHNRLYWYRQTLGQGPEFLTYFQNEAQLEKSRLLSDRFSAERPKGSFSTLEIQRTEQGDSAMYLCASSLWEGSNTEAFFGQGTRLTVV.

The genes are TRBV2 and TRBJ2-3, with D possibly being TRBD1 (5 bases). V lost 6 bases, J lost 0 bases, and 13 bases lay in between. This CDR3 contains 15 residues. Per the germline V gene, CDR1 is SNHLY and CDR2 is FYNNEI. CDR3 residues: CASRLDTTSTDTQYF. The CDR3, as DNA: TGTGCCAGCAGGCTGGACACGACTAGCACAGATACGCAGTATTTT.

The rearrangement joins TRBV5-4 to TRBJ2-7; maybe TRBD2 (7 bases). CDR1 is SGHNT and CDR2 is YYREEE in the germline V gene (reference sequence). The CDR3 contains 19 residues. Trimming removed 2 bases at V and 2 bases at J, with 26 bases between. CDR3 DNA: TGTGCCAGCAGCTTCACCTGGGGCAGGGGAACACGGGAGGCCTACGAGCAGTACTTC. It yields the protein CASSFTWGRGTREAYEQYF.

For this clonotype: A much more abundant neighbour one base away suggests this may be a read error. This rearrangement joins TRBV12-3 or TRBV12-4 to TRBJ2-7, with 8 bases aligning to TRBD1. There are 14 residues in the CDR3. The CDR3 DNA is TGTGCCAGCAGTTCGGACAGGGTTACCTACGAGCGGTACTTC. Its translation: CASSSDRVTYERYF.

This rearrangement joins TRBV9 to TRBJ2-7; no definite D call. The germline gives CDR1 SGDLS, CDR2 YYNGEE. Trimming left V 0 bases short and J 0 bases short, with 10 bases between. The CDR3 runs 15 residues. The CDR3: CASSVGDRSSYEQYF. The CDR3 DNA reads TGTGCCAGCAGCGTAGGTGATAGGAGCTCCTACGAGCAGTACTTC.